Detailed here is one TCR beta chain. This clonotype was recorded at least ten times. This receptor's antigen is unknown. Base qualities are missing; no much larger clone stands one base away. These data originate in a study of T-cell memory formation after mild COVID-19 (dated by TCRdb to about 2021). Study-wide context: TCR sequence clusters from the two donors were found to be largely donor specific. Longitudinal TCRalpha and TCRbeta repertoire sequencing tracked T-cell clones expanding and contracting after mild COVID-19 in a couple of donors. Two young, previously healthy adult volunteers made up the cohort, one male and one female. The research as a whole found: Contracting CD4+ clones were located mainly in the CM and EM memory subsets, whereas CD8+ clones were found to be enriched in EMRA. Clones contracting from day 15 to 85 had balanced CD4/CD8 phenotypes, while a second wave expanding from day 15 to 37 was biased towards CD4+. The study included only a couple of mild cases, and larger cohorts that include severe cases with pre-infection samples were judged to be necessary. The detection of some responding clones in pre-infection memory suggests that pre-existing cross-reactive memory T cells joined the SARS-CoV-2 response. SARS-CoV-2 specificity was not confirmed for the second-wave clones peaking on day 37.

Sequences DFQATT (CDR1) and SNEGSKA (CDR2) are obtained from the germline V gene (reference sequence). The germline V end is reduced by 2 bases and the J end by 8 bases; junction bases left unmatched: 11. Taken from cysteine to phenylalanine, the CDR3 has 15 residues. CDR3 DNA is the only sequence kept; it has 45 bases, read in frame from the first base. Ficoll-Paque density gradient centrifugation was used to isolate PBMCs. Sequenced using an Illumina NovaSeq 6000. TCRalpha and TCRbeta cDNA libraries were constructed by 5'RACE with constant-segment primers, with sample barcodes and unique molecular identifiers being introduced. Trizol reagent was used to extract RNA from every sample. The libraries were amplified in two PCR steps, and the second step added a second sample barcode and Illumina TruSeq adapters. Sequencing of the libraries was done on an Illumina NovaSeq, producing 2 x 150 bp paired-end reads. The published analysis was carried out like this. The reads were demultiplexed and collapsed into UMI-guided consensus sequences using migec v1.2.7. Using mixcr v2.1.11, UMI consensuses were aligned to TRA and TRB V and J templates and then assembled into clonotypes. Expanded or contracted clonotypes were those called significant by both edgeR and NoisET, with noise models trained on biological replicates. edgeR calls used a false discovery rate-adjusted p below 0.01 and a log2 fold-change threshold of 1. As an exploratory analysis of dynamics, PCA with hierarchical clustering was applied to max-normalized trajectories of the 1000 most abundant clonotypes. Separately sequenced CD4+ and CD8+ repertoires were used to assign the CD4 or CD8 phenotype of responding clones. TCRdb passed the public sequencing reads through fastp at Q25 and MiXCR, retaining productive beta sequences. Entries are consolidated by CDR3 protein sequence, retaining the most common genes and DNA. The V and J calls reflect TCRdb's pipeline rather than the authors' work. This sample gives some 440,000 distinct CDR3 sequences in total; around a quarter of them show up just once. Around 12% of the sample is in the top ten clones.

The sequence joins TRBV20-1 to TRBJ2-1, with 8 bases matching TRBD2. This TCR was sampled from an adult woman who had mild COVID-19 (a few samples of this study predate the infection). The sample titles of this study are shuffled in the database, so cell type and time point are left out; the donor was told from shared clones. The sample consisted of PBMCs or a T cell subset sorted from them (not recorded which). For the CDR3, the sequence is CSARSRRTSTYEQFF. At the DNA level, the sequence is TGCAGTGCTAGATCAAGGCGGACTAGCACATATGAGCAGTTCTTC.